Following are 29 T cell receptor beta chains from one sample sequenced in a study of blood T cell repertoires in COVID-19. TCRdb's copy holds only in-frame clones and misses some; the assay was immunoSEQ multiplex PCR. The sample contains roughly 300,000 clones, more than 70% of which appear only once. Input material: peripheral blood. These receptors were collected from a woman between 45 and 65 years old who had recovered from COVID-19.

The chain carries TRBV4-1 and TRBJ2-3, with TRBD1 identical over 10 bases. The V gene end was trimmed by 1 base and the J gene end by 4 bases; junction bases not matched to a gene: 5. The CDR3 is made up of 16 amino acids. Germline values: CDR1 MGHRA, CDR2 YSYEKL. The DNA for the CDR3 is TGCGCCAGCAGCCAAGGGACAGGGGGTTTCTCAGATACGCAGTATTTT. Translation gives CASSQGTGGFSDTQYF.

This clone was detected only once. The CDR3 sequence is CASSSRSRATDTQYF. As DNA, the CDR3 is TGTGCCAGCAGCAGCCGATCGCGGGCCACAGATACGCAGTATTTT. The gene calls are TRBV13 and TRBJ2-3, with TRBD2 as a possible D gene (5 bases). The V gene lost 5 bases and the J gene lost 2 bases, with 14 bases spanning the gap. The CDR3 has 15 amino acids. Germline V gene lookup returns CDR1 PRHDT and CDR2 FYEKMQ (reference sequence).

The chain carries TRBV5-6 and TRBJ2-5; TRBD2 matches 8 bases. The CDR3 sequence is 14 residues long. V lost 0 bases, J lost 6 bases, and 4 bases stayed unmatched. Germline V gene data show CDR1 as SGHDT and CDR2 as YYEEEE. The CDR3 is CASSLGGGRQTQYF. The CDR3 bases are TGTGCCAGCAGCTTGGGCGGGGGGCGACAGACCCAGTACTTC.

The gene calls are TRBV28 and TRBJ2-3; 11 bases match TRBD2. The germline gives CDR1 MDHEN, CDR2 SYDVKM. V gave up 5 bases and J gave up 2 bases; unmatched junction bases: 12. This CDR3 has 18 amino acids. This chain's CDR3 is CASSPWRLAGTATDTQYF. The CDR3 nucleotides read TGTGCCAGCAGTCCATGGAGACTAGCGGGAACGGCCACAGATACGCAGTATTTT. The variable domain in full, with the rest retrieved from reference TRBV28 and TRBJ2-3, is DVKVTQSSRYLVKRTGEKVFLECVQDMDHENMFWYRQDPGLGLRLIYFSYDVKMKEKGDIPEGYSVSREKKERFSLILESASTNQTSMYLCASSPWRLAGTATDTQYFGPGTRLTVL.

For this clone: This CDR3 is also generated by other DNA sequences in the sample. This sequence joins TRBV7-9 and TRBJ2-7; D might be TRBD1 (6 bases). CDR1 is SEHNR and CDR2 is FQNEAQ in the germline V gene (reference sequence). This CDR3 comprises 12 residues. The V and J ends lost 4 bases and 3 bases respectively, with 7 bases between them. The CDR3 reads CASSSQGYEQYF. As DNA, the CDR3 is TGTGCCAGCAGCTCACAGGGCTACGAGCAGTACTTC.

As concerns this clone: The sample holds other DNA sequences that translate to the same CDR3. The rearrangement uses TRBV19 and TRBJ1-2; D uncertain. Per the germline V gene, CDR1 is LNHDA and CDR2 is SQIVND (reference sequence). The CDR3 has 14 amino acids. Trimming shortened V by 0 bases and J by 4 bases, and 9 bases separated the two germline ends. CDR3 region: CASSIDREPYGYTF. In nucleotides, the CDR3 is TGTGCCAGTAGTATAGATCGAGAGCCCTATGGCTACACCTTC.

The chain links TRBV19 to TRBJ2-5; possible D gene TRBD1, 5 bases. There are 14 residues in the CDR3. Per germline, CDR1 LNHDA and CDR2 SQIVND (reference sequence). Trimming removed 3 bases at V and 2 bases at J, with 10 bases between. The DNA for the CDR3 is TGTGCCAGTAGTATGGGGCGTAGTCAAGAGACCCAGTACTTC. Its protein is CASSMGRSQETQYF.

This clone was recorded once. This rearrangement joins TRBV7-9 to TRBJ2-5; 8 nucleotides match TRBD1. This CDR3 is 14 amino acids long. Per germline, CDR1 SEHNR and CDR2 FQNEAQ (reference sequence). V lost 4 bases and J lost 5; bases outside the gene matches: 6. The CDR3 bases are TGTGCCAGCAGCTCAACAGGGGGTGAGGAGACCCAGTACTTC. It codes for CASSSTGGEETQYF.

This chain links TRBV19 with TRBJ2-4; 10 bases fit TRBD2. J gave up 8 bases and V 1 base, and 8 bases lay outside the gene matches. The CDR3 runs to 16 residues. The germline V gene has CDR1 LNHDA and CDR2 SQIVND (reference sequence). The CDR3 nucleotides are TGTGCCAGTAGTATAGGGGAGCGGGGGGGCGTGGACATTCAGTACTTC. It is translated as CASSIGERGGVDIQYF.

V is TRBV3-1 (or the pseudogene TRBV3-2) and J is TRBJ2-1; D not resolved. Per the germline V gene, CDR1 is LGHDT and CDR2 is YNNKEL (reference sequence). The V gene lost 0 bases and the J gene lost 8 bases, with 14 bases spanning the gap. CDR3 length equals 15 residues. The CDR3: CASSQEMASIYEQFF. The CDR3 bases are TGTGCCAGCAGCCAAGAAATGGCTAGTATCTATGAGCAGTTCTTC.

The chain uses TRBV5-1 and TRBJ2-4; D may be TRBD2 (5 bases). Trimming removed 0 bases at V and 8 bases at J, with 12 bases between. This CDR3 spans 14 amino acids. Looked up from germline, CDR1 is SGHRS and CDR2 is YFSETQ. The DNA for the CDR3 is TGCGCCAGCAGCTTGGCCGAGGGTAGGGACATTCAGTACTTC. It specifies CASSLAEGRDIQYF.

The chain couples TRBV7-9 to TRBJ1-1, with D uncertain. The CDR3 is 13 amino acids. V was pared by 8 bases and J by 0 bases, with 10 bases between. CDR1 and CDR2 from the germline V gene are SEHNR and FQNEAQ (reference sequence). The CDR3 spells CASATLMNTEAFF. CDR3 coding DNA: TGTGCCAGCGCGACACTTATGAACACTGAAGCTTTCTTT.

The chain links TRBV6-5 to TRBJ2-1; TRBD2 matches 8 bases. CDR3 length equals 15 residues. Trimming at V came to 5 bases and at J to 4 bases, leaving 7 bases not matched to a gene. Germline V gene sequence: CDR1 MNHEY, CDR2 SVGAGI. The CDR3 is CASSPSGGAYNEQFF. CDR3 nucleotides: TGTGCCAGCAGTCCGAGCGGGGGAGCGTACAATGAGCAGTTCTTC.

This chain links TRBV7-2 with TRBJ2-3; 10 nucleotides align to TRBD2. This CDR3 is 16 amino acids long. Germline trimming cut 5 bases from V and 6 bases from J; bases unmatched to any gene: 11. Germline V lookup: CDR1 SGHTA, CDR2 FQGNSA. The CDR3 protein is CASSPISGRTADTQYF. CDR3 nucleotides: TGTGCCAGCAGCCCAATTAGCGGGAGGACGGCGGATACGCAGTATTTT.

This chain uses TRBV24-1 with TRBJ2-7, with D perhaps TRBD1 (6 bases). This CDR3 comprises 13 residues. V lost 4 bases to trimming and J lost 3 bases, with 9 bases between them. CDR1 and CDR2 (germline): KGHDR, SFDVKD. CDR3 bases: TGTGCCACCAGTGAACAACAGGGCTACGAGCAGTACTTC. Protein sequence: CATSEQQGYEQYF.

CDR3 sequence (DNA): TGCGCCAGCAGCCAAGTCTACAGGGCCGGGGAGCTGTTTTTT. Translating gives CASSQVYRAGELFF. The chain links TRBV4-3 to TRBJ2-2, with D possibly TRBD1 on 6 matching bases. In germline, CDR1 is LGHNA, CDR2 YSLEER. This CDR3 contains 14 residues. Trimming cost V 1 base and J 6 bases, with 9 bases left between them.

The chain has TRBV5-6 and TRBJ2-3; 7 bases agree with TRBD1. J gave up 0 bases and V 4 bases, and 2 bases lay outside the gene matches. The germline V gene has CDR1 SGHDT and CDR2 YYEEEE. The CDR3 spans 14 residues. In DNA, the CDR3 is TGTGCCAGCAGCCGGGACAGTAGCACAGATACGCAGTATTTT. Amino acids: CASSRDSSTDTQYF.

The count of this clone is one. The chain combines TRBV9 with TRBJ2-1; maybe TRBD2 (5 bases). The CDR3 is 15 residues long. V dropped 1 base and J dropped 0 bases, with 8 bases sitting between them. Germline V gene sequence: CDR1 SGDLS, CDR2 YYNGEE. The CDR3 DNA sequence: TGTGCCAGCAGCGTAACCGGGGTCTCCTACAATGAGCAGTTCTTC. Protein: CASSVTGVSYNEQFF.

The V and J genes are TRBV28 and TRBJ2-7, with 10 bases matching TRBD2. This CDR3 is built from 18 residues. The trim removed 5 bases at V and 4 bases at J, leaving 17 bases unmatched. Looked up from germline, CDR1 is MDHEN and CDR2 is SYDVKM. Here the CDR3 DNA reads TGTGCCAGCAGTCCACCAGCCCGGGCTAGCGGGGGAACGTACGAGCAGTACTTC. This translates into CASSPPARASGGTYEQYF.

The V call is TRBV7-6, the J call TRBJ2-7; D might be TRBD2 (6 bases). CDR1 SGHVS and CDR2 FNYEAQ come from the germline V gene. CDR3 size: 13 residues. Trimming removed 2 bases from V and 7 bases from J, with 12 bases in between. The CDR3 loop reads CASSLSGDVEQYF. As DNA, the CDR3 is TGTGCCAGCAGCTTATCGGGAGACGTTGAGCAGTACTTC. Looking up the rest from reference TRBV7-6 and TRBJ2-7 gives the full variable domain: GAGVSQSPRYKVTKRGQDVALRCDPISGHVSLYWYRQALGQGPEFLTYFNYEAQQDKSGLPNDRFSAERPEGSISTLTIQRTEQRDSAMYRCASSLSGDVEQYFGPGTRLTVT.

J is TRBJ2-4 and V is TRBV5-8, with D possibly being TRBD2 (5 bases). The V gene's germline CDR1 is SGHTS and CDR2 YDEGEE. V lost 6 bases to trimming and J lost 0 bases, with 13 bases between them. CDR3 length: 15 residues. The CDR3 DNA sequence: TGTGCCAGCACCCTGAGGGTGCTAGCCAAAAACATTCAGTACTTC. Amino acids: CASTLRVLAKNIQYF.

This clone turned up a few times. The chain couples TRBV2 to TRBJ2-1; 10 bases are shared with TRBD1. The CDR3 spans 12 residues. The J segment lost 8 bases and the V segment lost 8 bases, leaving 3 bases of the junction unmatched. Germline CDR1 is SNHLY and CDR2 is FYNNEI. CDR3 coding DNA: TGTGCCAGCGGACAGGGGGTCGATGAGCAGTTCTTC. It codes for CASGQGVDEQFF.

This clone appeared a single time. The chain uses TRBV28 and TRBJ1-3; D ambiguous. The CDR3 is 15 residues long. Trimming took 10 bases from V and 4 from J, leaving 20 bases between them. The germline gives CDR1 MDHEN, CDR2 SYDVKM. The CDR3 loop reads CATLPNWSLGNTIYF. The CDR3 nucleotides read TGTGCCACTCTACCCAACTGGAGCTTGGGAAACACCATATATTTT.

The chain is built from TRBV11-3 and TRBJ2-1; possible D gene TRBD2, 7 bases. Germline CDR1 is SGHNT and CDR2 is YENEEA. The V end lost 3 bases, the J end lost 4 bases, and 13 bases lay between the germline ends. The length of the CDR3 is 15 residues. The CDR3 DNA reads as TGTGCCAGCAGCTTCTCGGGGGGCGCATACAATGAGCAGTTCTTC. It encodes CASSFSGGAYNEQFF.

This chain uses TRBV28 with TRBJ2-2; perhaps TRBD1 as D (5 bases). Germline-derived CDR1 and CDR2 are MDHEN and SYDVKM. Trimming left V 5 bases short and J 9 bases short, with 10 bases between. The CDR3 is 12 residues long. The chain's CDR3 is CASSKQAWELFF. The CDR3 DNA follows: TGTGCCAGCAGTAAACAGGCCTGGGAGCTGTTTTTT.

V is TRBV7-2 and J is TRBJ2-3; D gene unclear. Per germline, CDR1 SGHTA and CDR2 FQGNSA. Trimming removed 1 base at V and 0 bases at J, with 11 bases between. This CDR3 is 16 amino acids long. The CDR3, as DNA: TGTGCCAGCAGCTTAGATGGAGATACTAGCACAGATACGCAGTATTTT. Encoded protein: CASSLDGDTSTDTQYF. The full variable domain, rest sourced from reference TRBV7-2 and TRBJ2-3, is GAGVSQSPSNKVTEKGKDVELRCDPISGHTALYWYRQSLGQGLEFLIYFQGNSAPDKSGLPSDRFSAERTGGSVSTLTIQRTQQEDSAVYLCASSLDGDTSTDTQYFGPGTRLTVL.

This clone was recorded a few times. The rearrangement uses TRBV28 and TRBJ1-1; the match to TRBD1 covers 7 bases. In germline, CDR1 is MDHEN, CDR2 SYDVKM. The CDR3 covers 14 residues. With V trimmed by 6 bases and J by 6 bases, 10 bases remained unmatched. CDR3 sequence (DNA): TGTGCCAGCAGAGAATCAGGGGACAGAGCTGAAGCTTTCTTT. It translates to CASRESGDRAEAFF. The whole variable domain, remainder taken from reference TRBV28 and TRBJ1-1, is DVKVTQSSRYLVKRTGEKVFLECVQDMDHENMFWYRQDPGLGLRLIYFSYDVKMKEKGDIPEGYSVSREKKERFSLILESASTNQTSMYLCASRESGDRAEAFFGQGTRLTVV.

The chain links TRBV4-3 to TRBJ2-3, with TRBD2 matching over 8 bases. In germline, CDR1 is LGHNA, CDR2 YSLEER. V lost 4 bases to trimming and J lost 3 bases; unmatched junction nucleotides: 6. CDR3 length equals 15 residues. The CDR3 loop is CASSPSGRVTDTQYF. The DNA of the CDR3 is TGCGCCAGCAGCCCGAGCGGGAGAGTGACAGATACGCAGTATTTT.

J is TRBJ2-7 and V is TRBV10-3; no reliable D call. Between the trimmed V and J ends, which lost 11 bases and 0 bases, there was a span of 11 bases. The CDR3 loop spans 12 amino acids. Germline V CDR1 and CDR2: ENHRY, SYGVKD. The CDR3 DNA sequence: TGTGCCGTCCGAGACACCTCCTACGAGCAGTACTTC. Translated: CAVRDTSYEQYF.